This T cell receptor beta chain was recorded in a study of blood T cell repertoires in COVID-19. Study as a whole: Samples representing acute and convalescent COVID-19 were sourced from the United States, Italy and Spain. PBMCs, B-cell-depleted T cells, or T cells provided the cDNA or gDNA that made up the material.

Sequencing used immunoSEQ multiplex PCR; TCRdb keeps in-frame clones, though not all of them. The sample lists about 180,000 clones, about 81% occurring once. V was shortened by 1 base and J by 6 bases, with 7 bases between the two germline ends. From germline, CDR1 is LGHDT and CDR2 YNNKEL (reference sequence). The CDR3 runs 12 residues. The specimen sequenced was peripheral blood. The rearrangement links TRBV3-1 (or the pseudogene TRBV3-2) to TRBJ2-7; no reliable D call. The clonotype originates from a woman aged 80 or over with COVID-19, enrolled during active disease. The CDR3 DNA sequence: TGTGCCAGCAGCCAAGGAGCTGGCGAGCAGTACTTC. Translating gives CASSQGAGEQYF.